The present TCR beta chain was sequenced within a study of blood T cell repertoires in COVID-19. In the study overall: The United States, Italy and Spain provided the acute and convalescent COVID-19 samples.

The CDR3 is 15 residues long. CDR1 is MNHEY, CDR2 SVGAGI, per germline. V gave up 2 bases and J gave up 3 bases; unmatched junction bases: 6. The table came from immunoSEQ multiplex PCR; TCRdb's copy has only in-frame clones and leaves some out. There are some 180,000 clones in the sample; around 85% occur only once, and around 8% lies in the top ten. The clonotype comes from a woman in her sixties or seventies with acute or convalescent COVID-19. Sequencing input: peripheral blood. J is TRBJ1-2 and V is TRBV6-5, with TRBD1 identical over 7 bases. CDR3 bases: TGTGCCAGCAGTTACAGGGACAGACTTGACTATGGCTACACCTTC. Translation: CASSYRDRLDYGYTF.